Below, 26 T cell receptor beta chains from the same sample are listed, as sequenced in a study of blood T cell repertoires in COVID-19. Measured with immunoSEQ multiplex PCR; TCRdb has only the in-frame clones, and not every one. The top ten hold just over 7% of the sample, which has around 230,000 clones, approximately 90% seen once. The specimen was peripheral blood. All receptors derive from a man aged 60 to 69 who had recovered from COVID-19.

The chain joins TRBV11-2 to TRBJ2-7; TRBD2 is a possible D gene (5 bases). V lost 5 bases and J lost 4, with 15 bases in between. The germline gives CDR1 SGHAT, CDR2 FQNNGV. The CDR3 is made up of 14 amino acids. CDR3 sequence: CASSGLGVPYEQYF. CDR3 nucleotide sequence: TGTGCCAGCAGCGGGCTCGGGGTACCGTACGAGCAGTACTTC.

This clone was seen once. This chain connects TRBV5-6 to TRBJ2-3; 8 nucleotides match TRBD2. The CDR3 runs to 16 residues. V lost 4 bases, J lost 1 base, and 8 bases stayed unmatched. The V gene's germline CDR1 is SGHDT and CDR2 YYEEEE. CDR3 residues: CASSLISTSGTDTQYF. Written as DNA, the CDR3 is TGTGCCAGCAGCCTAATATCGACTAGCGGCACAGATACGCAGTATTTT.

CDR3 sequence: CASQRTGVFEQYF. In DNA, the CDR3 is TGTGCCAGCCAGAGGACAGGGGTTTTCGAGCAGTACTTC. The rearrangement links TRBV14 to TRBJ2-7, with TRBD1 matching over 9 bases. The CDR3 has 13 residues. V lost 8 bases and J lost 6; bases outside the gene matches: 8. The germline V gene has CDR1 SGHDN and CDR2 FVKESK.

This clone was seen a single time. V usage is TRBV19 and J usage is TRBJ2-7, with 7 nucleotides matching TRBD1. Germline V lookup: CDR1 LNHDA, CDR2 SQIVND (reference sequence). This CDR3 is built from 15 residues. The junction had 7 bases not matched to a gene; V was cut back by 5 bases and J by 0 bases. CDR3 coding DNA: TGTGCCAGTAGTGCCTTGGGACAGTCCTCCTACGAGCAGTACTTC. It yields the protein CASSALGQSSYEQYF.

The chain couples TRBV3-1 (or the pseudogene TRBV3-2) to TRBJ1-3; D remains ambiguous. The germline V gene has CDR1 LGHDT and CDR2 YNNKEL (reference sequence). The CDR3 sequence is 13 residues long. The V end was cut by 9 bases, the J end by 4 bases, with 13 bases between. Here the CDR3 DNA reads TGTGCCAGTACAACTAGAGCCGGAAACACCATATATTTT. It specifies CASTTRAGNTIYF.

The chain combines TRBV5-1 with TRBJ2-3; D is undetermined. CDR1 is SGHRS, CDR2 YFSETQ, per germline. Trimming stripped 2 bases from V and 5 bases from J, with 12 bases between. The CDR3 is made up of 14 amino acids. CDR3 nucleotide sequence: TGCGCCAGCAGCTTTCGTGGGCCAATAGATACGCAGTATTTT. It specifies CASSFRGPIDTQYF.

The CDR3 bases are TGTGCCAGCAGCTTATGGGAGCGGGGGGTCGCGAACACCGGGGAGCTGTTTTTT. Its protein is CASSLWERGVANTGELFF. The chain joins TRBV7-8 to TRBJ2-2; 9 bases map to TRBD2. This CDR3 region has 18 residues. Germline assignment: CDR1 SGHVS and CDR2 FQNEAQ. V trimming: 2 bases; J trimming: 0 bases; junction bases outside the gene matches: 7.

This chain connects TRBV5-6 to TRBJ2-7; 7 bases map to TRBD2. V lost 4 bases to trimming and J lost 4 bases; unmatched junction nucleotides: 5. The germline V gene has CDR1 SGHDT and CDR2 YYEEEE. This CDR3 contains 13 residues. DNA for the CDR3: TGTGCCAGCAGCCCGGCGGGGGTGTACGAGCAGTACGTC. Its translation is CASSPAGVYEQYV.

This clone was seen a single time. The chain employs TRBV5-4 and TRBJ1-1, with TRBD1 as a possible D gene (6 bases). There are 14 residues in the CDR3. Trimming cost V 3 bases and J 3 bases, with 12 bases left between them. Germline CDR1 reads SGHNT; CDR2 reads YYREEE (reference sequence). The CDR3 loop reads CASSSGTMDTEAFF. The DNA of the CDR3 is TGTGCCAGCAGCTCCGGGACAATGGACACTGAAGCTTTCTTT.

The chain carries TRBV5-1 and TRBJ2-1; 7 bases line up with TRBD2. After removal of 2 bases from V and 3 bases from J, the junction contained 2 bases not matched to a gene. The CDR3 totals 14 residues. Germline CDR1 and CDR2: SGHRS and YFSETQ. The CDR3 sequence is CASSFGDYYNEQFF. DNA for the CDR3: TGCGCCAGCAGCTTCGGGGACTACTACAATGAGCAGTTCTTC.

The V call is TRBV5-1, the J call TRBJ2-1, with TRBD1 identical over 8 bases. Trimming cost V 6 bases and J 0 bases; bases outside gene matches: 8. CDR1 SGHRS and CDR2 YFSETQ come from the germline V gene. This CDR3 region has 16 residues. The CDR3 DNA is TGCGCCAGCACCCCGACAGGGGATAGCTCCTACAATGAGCAGTTCTTC. Its translation is CASTPTGDSSYNEQFF.

The chain couples TRBV6-5 to TRBJ2-3; TRBD2 matches at 15 bases. The germline V gene encodes CDR1 MNHEY and CDR2 SVGAGI. The CDR3 has 13 residues. The V gene end was trimmed by 6 bases and the J gene end by 10 bases; junction bases not matched to a gene: 2. CDR3 in DNA: TGTGCCAGCAGCCGGACTAGCGGGGGGGCGCAGTATTTT. Protein sequence: CASSRTSGGAQYF.

The chain joins TRBV7-4 to TRBJ2-1, with 7 bases that match TRBD2. The CDR3 totals 16 residues. Looked up from germline, CDR1 is SGHVT and CDR2 is SQSDAQ. Losses at the gene ends were 1 base for V and 5 bases for J; bases not matched to a gene: 8. This CDR3 is CASSLVKLARHNEQFF. As DNA, the CDR3 is TGTGCCAGCAGCTTAGTAAAACTAGCGCGGCACAATGAGCAGTTCTTC. The full variable domain, with the rest looked up from reference TRBV7-4 and TRBJ2-1, is GAGVSQSPRYKVAKRGRDVALRCDSISGHVTLYWYRQTLGQGSEVLTYSQSDAQRDKSGRPSGRFSAERPERSVSTLKIQRTEQGDSAVYLCASSLVKLARHNEQFFGPGTRLTVL.

V usage is TRBV3-1 (or the pseudogene TRBV3-2) and J usage is TRBJ2-5, with D possibly TRBD1 on 6 matching bases. The V gene lost 4 bases and the J gene lost 4 bases, with 13 bases spanning the gap. Germline lookup yields CDR1 LGHDT and CDR2 YNNKEL (reference sequence). CDR3 length: 14 amino acids. The CDR3 loop is CASSRRTDGETQYF. The CDR3 nucleotides are TGTGCCAGCAGCCGCCGGACAGATGGAGAGACCCAGTACTTC.

The genes are TRBV7-8 and TRBJ2-7, with D possibly TRBD2 on 5 matching bases. The germline V gene has CDR1 SGHVS and CDR2 FQNEAQ. Deletions cut 5 bases from V and 6 bases from J, with 11 bases between. CDR3 length: 12 residues. The CDR3 here is CASSTSRGEQYF. CDR3 bases: TGTGCCAGCAGCACATCCCGGGGCGAGCAGTACTTC.

The V call is TRBV10-3, the J call TRBJ1-5, with unresolved D. V lost 4 bases, J lost 3 bases, and 7 bases lay in between. Germline CDR1 is ENHRY and CDR2 is SYGVKD. This CDR3 has 13 residues. CDR3 bases: TGTGCCATCAGTGGCCAAGCCAATCAGCCCCAGCATTTT. Protein sequence: CAISGQANQPQHF.

This clone has a handful of counts. The gene calls are TRBV5-6 and TRBJ1-5, with TRBD1 matching over 8 bases. The CDR3 contains 15 residues. The V and J ends lost 4 bases and 11 bases, in that order; junction bases with no gene match: 14. Germline V lookup: CDR1 SGHDT, CDR2 YYEEEE. As DNA, the CDR3 is TGTGCCAGCAGCGCGGGACACGTGGGGGGACAGGCCCAGCATTTT. It yields the protein CASSAGHVGGQAQHF. Filled out from reference TRBV5-6 and TRBJ1-5, the complete variable domain reads DAGVTQSPTHLIKTRGQQVTLRCSPKSGHDTVSWYQQALGQGPQFIFQYYEEEERQRGNFPDRFSGHQFPNYSSELNVNALLLGDSALYLCASSAGHVGGQAQHFGDGTRLSIL.

This sequence joins TRBV4-1 and TRBJ2-7, with 11 bases fitting TRBD2. The germline gives CDR1 MGHRA, CDR2 YSYEKL. This CDR3 is built from 16 residues. After removal of 4 bases from V and 0 bases from J, the junction contained 5 bases not matched to a gene. The CDR3, as DNA: TGCGCCAGCAGCCGCGCCACTAGCGGGGGCTCCTACGAGCAGTACTTC. This sequence encodes CASSRATSGGSYEQYF.

This clone has just one count. The chain employs TRBV5-1 and TRBJ1-3; perhaps TRBD1 as D (5 bases). V lost 0 bases, J lost 4 bases, and 14 bases lay in between. The germline gives CDR1 SGHRS, CDR2 YFSETQ. The CDR3 totals 16 residues. CDR3 nucleotides: TGCGCCAGCAGCTTGGCAGGGTCTCAGTTCGGAAACACCATATATTTT. Translated, it gives CASSLAGSQFGNTIYF.

Remarks on this clone: The junction does not match germline at one end; this may be a read error. The CDR3 region has the DNA TGTGCCAGCAGACGGGACACCTCTTGGGCCAACGTCCTGACTTTC. Its translation is CASRRDTSWANVLTF. The V gene is TRBV6-5, the J gene TRBJ2-6, with a possible D match to TRBD1 (6 bases). This CDR3 region has 15 residues. CDR1 is MNHEY, CDR2 SVGAGI, per germline.

This clone was seen a single time. The chain recombines TRBV5-5 with TRBJ2-7; D not certain. Trimming removed 0 bases at V and 9 bases at J, with 19 bases between. CDR1 is SGHKS and CDR2 is YYEKEE in the germline V gene (reference sequence). This CDR3 spans 15 amino acids. The CDR3 sequence: CASSLAPPPNLGQYF. The DNA for the CDR3 is TGTGCCAGCAGCTTGGCCCCCCCACCCAACCTCGGGCAGTACTTC.

The chain's CDR3 is CASSAALADTQYF. CDR3 bases: TGCGCCAGCAGCGCGGCGTTAGCAGATACGCAGTATTTT. The chain couples TRBV4-1 to TRBJ2-3; D remains ambiguous. CDR1 is MGHRA, CDR2 YSYEKL, per germline. V gave up 5 bases and J gave up 4 bases, with 10 bases separating them. This CDR3 is 13 amino acids long.

The CDR3 region has the DNA TGCAGCGGCCCAACTAGCGGGGGGGCAAATGTGGAAGAGACCCAGTACTTC. As protein: CSGPTSGGANVEETQYF. The chain recombines TRBV29-1 with TRBJ2-5; 13 bases are a match to TRBD2. Germline CDR1 is SQVTM and CDR2 is ANQGSEA. The V and J ends lost 7 bases and 3 bases, in that order; junction bases with no gene match: 14. CDR3 length: 17 amino acids.

The rearrangement joins TRBV21-1 to TRBJ1-1; TRBD1, the table's D call, was not compared with the DNA. TRBV21-1 is noted as a pseudogene. The CDR3 has 14 residues. This CDR3 is CASSHRGPYPEAFF. CDR3 sequence (DNA): TGTGCCAGCAGCCACAGGGGGCCTTACCCTGAAGCTTTCTTT.

The chain recombines TRBV2 with TRBJ1-4, with 8 bases lining up with TRBD1. V lost 7 bases to trimming and J lost 4 bases; unmatched junction nucleotides: 8. CDR3 size: 15 residues. Germline V gene sequence: CDR1 SNHLY, CDR2 FYNNEI. The DNA for the CDR3 is TGTGCCAGCAATGGGGACAGGAAGTTTAATGAAAAACTGTTTTTT. Its protein is CASNGDRKFNEKLFF. Looking up the rest from reference TRBV2 and TRBJ1-4 gives the full variable domain: EPEVTQTPSHQVTQMGQEVILRCVPISNHLYFYWYRQILGQKVEFLVSFYNNEISEKSEIFDDQFSVERPDGSNFTLKIRSTKLEDSAMYFCASNGDRKFNEKLFFGSGTQLSVL.

The V and J genes are TRBV5-1 and TRBJ1-2; D is possibly TRBD1 (6 bases). With 4 bases removed from V and 4 bases from J, the gap between germline ends came to 17 bases. CDR1 and CDR2 (germline): SGHRS, YFSETQ. CDR3 length: 15 amino acids. Written as DNA, the CDR3 is TGCGCCAGCAGCCCTAGAGGGGGTATTACCTATGGCTACACCTTC. Protein: CASSPRGGITYGYTF.